The present T cell receptor (beta chain) was sequenced within a study of T cell responses to AZD1222 COVID-19 vaccine. Whole-study results and caveats: Donors, mostly white British, included more females; clonal diversity was possibly underestimated.

Data came from immunoSEQ multiplex PCR; TCRdb stores just in-frame clones and leaves some out. The sample lists around 140,000 clones, 80% to 90% occurring once. As to this clone: Its antigen is as yet unknown.

This CDR3 spans 14 amino acids. CDR1 is SGHNT, CDR2 YYREEE, per germline (reference sequence). Trimming took 4 bases from V and 7 from J, leaving 17 bases between them. The starting material was peripheral blood, obtained on day 0 of AZD1222 vaccination. The clonotype comes from an adult in good health. J is TRBJ1-1 and V is TRBV5-4, with unresolved D. The CDR3 here is CASSRDRRSGEAFF. The CDR3 bases are TGTGCCAGCAGCAGGGATCGGAGGTCAGGTGAAGCTTTCTTT.